This T cell receptor (beta chain) emerged from a study of T cell responses to AZD1222 COVID-19 vaccine. Overall study results and limits: Per reports, nearly half of all spike-specific TCRs target regions that are unmutated in variants. Among those given AZD1222, only six were seropositive at baseline. Along spike, vaccine-associated CD4 TCRs were found throughout, with dominance at 160-218 and 743-854. Breadth and depth of Spike-specific TCRs rose after two AZD1222 doses.

Germline CDR1 reads SGHVS; CDR2 reads FNYEAQ. CDR3 length: 15 amino acids. V lost 0 bases to trimming and J lost 3 bases, with 11 bases between them. Method: immunoSEQ multiplex PCR; TCRdb's copy keeps in-frame clones and lacks some. The sample carries some 130,000 clones, about 90% recorded once. Details on this clone: Antigen unknown.

The genes are TRBV7-6 and TRBJ1-1; no reliable D call. The source was peripheral blood, collected on day 0 of AZD1222 vaccination. This clonotype originated in an adult in good health. CDR3 DNA sequence: TGTGCCAGCAGCTTAGCGCCTAATGGGGACACTGAAGCTTTCTTT. Protein sequence: CASSLAPNGDTEAFF.